What follows are 22 T cell receptor beta chains derived from one specimen sequenced in a study of control samples from healthy donors and cancer patients. The repertoire was sequenced with immunoSEQ multiplex PCR; TCRdb's copy has only in-frame clones and lacks some. Seen here are fewer than 500,000 clones, around 90% observed once, and the top ten hold roughly 6.4%. Source material: PBMCs. The receptors derive from a man aged 35-49 years with head and neck cancer.

There are a few counts of this clone. The J gene is TRBJ1-2, the V gene TRBV19; a weak D match, TRBD1 (5 bases). Germline V gene lookup returns CDR1 LNHDA and CDR2 SQIVND (reference sequence). This CDR3 has 13 residues. The V end lost 7 bases, the J end lost 4 bases, and 13 bases lay between the germline ends. The CDR3 sequence: CASNTRGVYGYTF. The CDR3, as DNA: TGTGCCAGTAATACGAGGGGAGTCTATGGCTACACCTTC.

The rearrangement links TRBV21-1 to TRBJ2-1; whether TRBD2, the table's D call, matches the DNA was not checked. TRBV21-1 is deemed a pseudogene. The CDR3 totals 18 residues. CDR3 amino acids: CASSKGLEGRSFYNEQFF. CDR3 DNA: TGTGCCAGCAGCAAAGGTCTGGAGGGACGGTCGTTCTACAATGAGCAGTTCTTC.

V is TRBV2 and J is TRBJ1-6; 7 bases are a match to TRBD1. This CDR3 comprises 15 residues. The trim removed 3 bases at V and 5 bases at J, leaving 4 bases unmatched. CDR1 is SNHLY and CDR2 is FYNNEI in the germline V gene. Here the CDR3 reads CASSEDRTDNSPLHF. CDR3 nucleotides: TGTGCCAGCAGTGAGGACAGGACCGATAATTCACCCCTCCACTTT.

CDR3 nucleotide sequence: TGTGCCAGCAGCTTAGACCAGCTGAACACTGAAGCTTTCTTT. Translation gives CASSLDQLNTEAFF. V gene TRBV7-8 combines with J gene TRBJ1-1; the D is unclear. The CDR3 has 14 residues. The V gene's germline CDR1 is SGHVS and CDR2 FQNEAQ. V lost 1 base to trimming and J lost 0 bases, with 6 bases between them. Full variable domain (outside the CDR3, taken from reference TRBV7-8 and TRBJ1-1): GAGVSQSPRYKVAKRGQDVALRCDPISGHVSLFWYQQALGQGPEFLTYFQNEAQLDKSGLPSDRFFAERPEGSVSTLKIQRTQQEDSAVYLCASSLDQLNTEAFFGQGTRLTVV.

CDR3 protein: CATEALSNTGELFF. CDR3 sequence (DNA): TGTGCCACCGAGGCACTTTCGAACACCGGGGAGCTGTTTTTT. The chain uses TRBV24-1 and TRBJ2-2; no clear D gene. The V and J ends lost 9 bases and 0 bases respectively, with 10 bases between them. The CDR3 totals 14 residues. Germline V lookup: CDR1 KGHDR, CDR2 SFDVKD.

V is TRBV3-1 (or the pseudogene TRBV3-2) and J is TRBJ2-1; possibly TRBD2 for D (6 bases). The V gene lost 5 bases and the J gene lost 0 bases, with 11 bases spanning the gap. CDR1 and CDR2 from the germline V gene are LGHDT and YNNKEL (reference sequence). The CDR3 runs 15 residues. The CDR3 here is CASSIAAGSYNEQFF. DNA for the CDR3: TGTGCCAGCAGCATAGCGGCTGGCTCCTACAATGAGCAGTTCTTC.

CDR3 in amino acids: CASSLDSRMRASEKLFF. The CDR3 nucleotides are TGTGCCAGCAGCTTAGATTCGAGGATGAGGGCCTCGGAAAAACTGTTTTTT. The rearrangement uses TRBV11-2 and TRBJ1-4, with D hard to call. This CDR3 has 17 residues. Trimming took 0 bases from V and 8 from J, leaving 19 bases between them. Germline assignment: CDR1 SGHAT and CDR2 FQNNGV.

The chain couples TRBV5-1 to TRBJ1-5; no clear D. This CDR3 is built from 14 residues. The germline V gene has CDR1 SGHRS and CDR2 YFSETQ. Trimming removed 0 bases at V and 9 bases at J, with 13 bases between. Here the CDR3 reads CASSLGPTPRPQHF. As DNA, the CDR3 is TGCGCCAGCAGCTTGGGCCCGACCCCTCGGCCCCAGCATTTT.

This chain links TRBV19 with TRBJ1-4; D is undetermined. Trimming left V 10 bases short and J 7 bases short, with 16 bases between. Germline values: CDR1 LNHDA, CDR2 SQIVND (reference sequence). The CDR3 has 13 residues. The CDR3 nucleotides read TGTGCCACCTCTCCAGTAGGGATTGAAAAACTGTTTTTT. Its translation is CATSPVGIEKLFF.

This chain connects TRBV28 to TRBJ1-6; D is unclear. Germline-derived CDR1 and CDR2 are MDHEN and SYDVKM. The CDR3 consists of 14 residues. Trimming shortened V by 1 base and J by 8 bases, and 9 bases separated the two germline ends. Written as DNA, the CDR3 is TGTGCCAGCAGTTTATCCAGGTCTGATTCACCCCTCCACTTT. As protein: CASSLSRSDSPLHF.

V usage is TRBV6-5 and J usage is TRBJ2-7; 10 bases are a match to TRBD2. This CDR3 is built from 14 residues. Trimming cost V 7 bases and J 3 bases; bases outside gene matches: 6. CDR1 is MNHEY, CDR2 SVGAGI, per germline. CDR3: CASTVLAGLYEQYF. CDR3 in DNA: TGTGCCAGCACTGTACTAGCGGGACTCTACGAGCAGTACTTC.

The V gene is TRBV7-8, the J gene TRBJ2-5; D call uncertain. CDR3 length: 14 residues. The ends were cut back, 5 bases at V and 5 bases at J, with 15 bases in the middle. Per the germline V gene, CDR1 is SGHVS and CDR2 is FQNEAQ. CDR3: CASSPVTAGETQYF. As DNA, the CDR3 is TGTGCCAGCAGCCCAGTTACTGCCGGTGAGACCCAGTACTTC.

This chain links TRBV11-3 with TRBJ1-6, with TRBD1 as a possible D gene (6 bases). This CDR3 region has 15 residues. Germline-derived CDR1 and CDR2 are SGHNT and YENEEA. V gave up 5 bases and J gave up 7 bases, with 15 bases separating them. This CDR3 is CASSPGDGGNSPLHF. CDR3 nucleotide sequence: TGTGCCAGCAGCCCAGGGGATGGGGGAAATTCACCCCTCCACTTT.

The chain recombines TRBV6-5 with TRBJ1-1; D gene uncertain. V was clipped by 3 bases and J by 2 bases, with 7 bases between them. This CDR3 has 13 amino acids. CDR1 MNHEY and CDR2 SVGAGI come from the germline V gene. CDR3 DNA sequence: TGTGCCAGCAGTTATACGGGAAACACTGAAGCTTTCTTT. Translating gives CASSYTGNTEAFF.

CDR3 sequence reads: CASSVQINYGYTF. CDR3 nucleotide sequence: TGTGCCAGCAGCGTTCAGATTAACTATGGCTACACCTTC. The chain employs TRBV9 and TRBJ1-2; D ambiguous. The ends were cut back, 2 bases at V and 1 base at J, with 6 bases in the middle. The V gene's germline CDR1 is SGDLS and CDR2 YYNGEE. The CDR3 consists of 13 residues.

V is TRBV28 and J is TRBJ2-3; D is unclear. Germline lookup yields CDR1 MDHEN and CDR2 SYDVKM. Trimming shortened V by 5 bases and J by 0 bases, and 27 bases separated the two germline ends. The length of the CDR3 is 20 residues. This CDR3 is CASSPSAWTDEPYSTDTQYF. For the CDR3, the DNA is TGTGCCAGCAGTCCCTCAGCGTGGACCGACGAACCCTATAGCACAGATACGCAGTATTTT.

This clone was recorded a few times. The V call is TRBV30, the J call TRBJ1-2; D possibly corresponds to TRBD1 (6 bases). This CDR3 has 14 amino acids. With 2 bases removed from V and 2 bases from J, the gap between germline ends came to 12 bases. Germline V CDR1 and CDR2: GTSNPN, SVGIG (reference sequence). In DNA form, the CDR3 reads TGTGCCTGGAGTCCCGGGGGGGGCAACTATGGCTACACCTTC. Its translation: CAWSPGGGNYGYTF.

The chain recombines TRBV7-8 with TRBJ2-7; 7 bases are shared with TRBD1. Germline V gives CDR1 SGHVS, CDR2 FQNEAQ. The CDR3 has 13 amino acids. V lost 5 bases, J lost 1 base, and 2 bases stayed unmatched. The CDR3 nucleotides are TGTGCCAGCAGCCGGGACAGTTCCTACGAGCAGTACTTC. Translating gives CASSRDSSYEQYF.

This chain uses TRBV28 with TRBJ2-2, with D possibly TRBD2 on 6 matching bases. The V gene's germline CDR1 is MDHEN and CDR2 SYDVKM. The V and J ends lost 11 bases and 4 bases respectively, with 14 bases between them. The CDR3 contains 13 residues. The CDR3 reads CAVGGAGTGELFF. The CDR3 DNA reads TGTGCCGTGGGCGGAGCGGGCACCGGGGAGCTGTTTTTT.

The V gene is TRBV6-5, the J gene TRBJ1-1; D is unresolved. V dropped 8 bases and J dropped 5 bases, with 15 bases sitting between them. This CDR3 contains 13 residues. CDR1 and CDR2 from the germline V gene are MNHEY and SVGAGI. The CDR3 nucleotides are TGTGCCAGCGAGCCAGACGGGAGGACTGAAGCTTTCTTT. It specifies CASEPDGRTEAFF.

This rearrangement joins TRBV5-1 to TRBJ1-2; 8 positions agree with TRBD1. J was trimmed by 4 bases and V by 4 bases; bases with no gene match: 9. The CDR3 extends over 15 amino acids. CDR1 is SGHRS and CDR2 is YFSETQ in the germline V gene. The CDR3 region has the DNA TGCGCCAGCAGCACTACGACAGGGGCTGGCTATGGCTACACCTTC. Translated: CASSTTTGAGYGYTF.

This clone was seen once. Here the CDR3 reads CASAGGVAFRGNEQFF. In nucleotides, the CDR3 is TGTGCCAGCGCGGGGGGGGTTGCGTTTAGAGGCAATGAGCAGTTCTTC. The chain employs TRBV28 and TRBJ2-1, with 9 bases aligning to TRBD2. V dropped 8 bases and J dropped 6; count of bases not matched to a gene: 14. The germline V gene encodes CDR1 MDHEN and CDR2 SYDVKM. The CDR3 contains 16 residues.